The 11 T cell receptor beta chains reported below all come from one sample, sequenced in a study of blood T cell repertoires in COVID-19 (dated by TCRdb to 2019 to 2021). Receptor libraries were prepared by the immunoSEQ multiplex PCR assay. TCRdb retrieved this table from immuneACCESS and kept in-frame rearrangements only. Not all clones are present; in checked studies, unresolved V genes account for under half, and no reason is known for the remainder. This sample gives 90,000 to 130,000 clones in total; 70% to 90% of them show up just once. Together, the top ten hold approximately 3.4% of the sample. Material for sequencing was peripheral blood. The origin of the receptors is a woman in her forties or fifties with acute or convalescent COVID-19.

The rearrangement links TRBV6-5 to TRBJ2-1, with 13 bases aligning to TRBD2. Germline V gives CDR1 MNHEY, CDR2 SVGAGI. The CDR3 runs to 16 residues. The V and J ends lost 2 bases and 11 bases, in that order; junction bases with no gene match: 9. The CDR3 protein is CASSYAPGTSGTQQFF. Here the CDR3 DNA reads TGTGCCAGCAGTTACGCACCCGGGACTAGCGGGACCCAGCAGTTCTTC.

The V gene is TRBV27, the J gene TRBJ2-7; 7 nucleotides agree with TRBD2. The CDR3 covers 15 residues. Germline V gives CDR1 MNHEY, CDR2 SMNVEV (reference sequence). V lost 0 bases and J lost 4; bases outside the gene matches: 6. The CDR3, as DNA: TGTGCCAGCAGTTTATCGGGCGGGAGAAGTTACGAGCAGTACTTC. Its protein product is CASSLSGGRSYEQYF.

The chain combines TRBV2 with TRBJ2-3, with unresolved D. Germline V gives CDR1 SNHLY, CDR2 FYNNEI. There are 13 residues in the CDR3. Trimming took off 4 bases at V and 1 base at J, with 6 bases between the two ends. The CDR3 loop is CASSGQGTDTQYF. The CDR3 DNA is TGTGCCAGCAGTGGCCAGGGCACAGATACGCAGTATTTT.

The J gene is TRBJ2-1, the V gene TRBV27, with 7 bases that match TRBD2. The CDR3 is 15 amino acids. Germline V gene lookup returns CDR1 MNHEY and CDR2 SMNVEV (reference sequence). Germline trimming cut 6 bases from V and 0 bases from J; bases unmatched to any gene: 5. CDR3 bases: TGTGCCAGCAGATTGGGCGGGAGCTCCTACAATGAGCAGTTCTTC. This codes for CASRLGGSSYNEQFF.

CDR3 protein: CATSINGLSYEQYF. CDR3 DNA sequence: TGTGCCACCAGTATCAACGGGTTGTCCTACGAGCAGTACTTC. The chain uses TRBV24-1 and TRBJ2-7; D is uncertain. Germline values: CDR1 KGHDR, CDR2 SFDVKD. The V gene lost 6 bases and the J gene lost 1 base, with 12 bases spanning the gap. The CDR3 consists of 14 residues.

This chain connects TRBV6-5 to TRBJ2-7, with 8 bases aligning to TRBD2. Trimming cost V 8 bases and J 2 bases; bases outside gene matches: 11. Germline V gives CDR1 MNHEY, CDR2 SVGAGI. This CDR3 comprises 15 residues. The CDR3 region is CASGAWREAPYEQYF. DNA for the CDR3: TGTGCCAGCGGAGCTTGGCGGGAGGCCCCCTACGAGCAGTACTTC.

The gene calls are TRBV5-4 and TRBJ1-4; D might be TRBD1 (5 bases). In germline, CDR1 is SGHNT, CDR2 YYREEE (reference sequence). CDR3 size: 15 residues. The V gene lost 4 bases and the J gene lost 2 bases, with 12 bases spanning the gap. The CDR3 loop is CASSRRGGTNEKLFF. The CDR3 coding sequence is TGTGCCAGCAGCCGGCGGGGGGGGACTAATGAAAAACTGTTTTTT.

The chain uses TRBV19 and TRBJ2-7, with 8 nucleotides matching TRBD1. V trimming: 7 bases; J trimming: 1 base; junction bases outside the gene matches: 3. Germline CDR1 is LNHDA and CDR2 is SQIVND (reference sequence). This CDR3 has 13 residues. CDR3 amino acids: CASTRTGSYEQYF. The CDR3 coding sequence is TGTGCCAGTACCCGGACAGGGTCCTACGAGCAGTACTTC.

V is TRBV5-1 and J is TRBJ1-1; maybe TRBD1 (6 bases). This CDR3 is built from 15 residues. Trimming took off 0 bases at V and 0 bases at J, with 9 bases between the two ends. Germline lookup yields CDR1 SGHRS and CDR2 YFSETQ. The CDR3 DNA follows: TGCGCCAGCAGCTTGGACGGACAGCTGAACACTGAAGCTTTCTTT. Translation gives CASSLDGQLNTEAFF.

The rearrangement links TRBV19 to TRBJ1-5; possible D gene TRBD1, 6 bases. V lost 5 bases to trimming and J lost 2 bases, with 16 bases between them. The CDR3 consists of 16 residues. Germline V gene lookup returns CDR1 LNHDA and CDR2 SQIVND (reference sequence). Written as DNA, the CDR3 is TGTGCCAGTAGTGCAGGGGCGGGAGGCCGCAATCAGCCCCAGCATTTT. This sequence encodes CASSAGAGGRNQPQHF.

The chain recombines TRBV5-1 with TRBJ2-1; 12 bases are a match to TRBD2. After removal of 1 base from V and 5 bases from J, the junction contained 4 bases not matched to a gene. CDR1 SGHRS and CDR2 YFSETQ come from the germline V gene. CDR3 length: 16 residues. The CDR3 bases are TGCGCCAGCAGCTTGAACAGACTAGCGGGAGACAATGAGCAGTTCTTC. Residues: CASSLNRLAGDNEQFF.